In its sample, the clone carrying this T cell receptor beta chain was seen once. This sample was taken from a study of shared clonotypes between healthy human individuals. The CDR3 spans 13 residues. Between the trimmed V and J ends, which lost 5 bases and 1 base, there was a span of 9 bases. CDR1 and CDR2 (germline): SGHDT, YYEEEE. Cells designated naive CD8 were CD45RO-negative and were positively selected for CCR7, with terminally differentiated effector memory CD45RA+ cells excluded. Genomic DNA (from each subset) was split evenly across several immunoSEQ plates. Only in-frame clones appear in the TCRdb table, and some are missing; sequencing was by immunoSEQ multiplex PCR. The data contain around 640,000 clones, 95% to 97% of them singletons.

The sequenced material came from naive CD8+ T cells sorted from blood. This TCR came from a young woman in good health. The chain couples TRBV5-6 to TRBJ1-2; D perhaps matches TRBD1 (6 bases). The CDR3 DNA sequence: TGTGCCAGCAGTTCGGACAGTAACTATGGCTACACCTTC. This sequence encodes CASSSDSNYGYTF.